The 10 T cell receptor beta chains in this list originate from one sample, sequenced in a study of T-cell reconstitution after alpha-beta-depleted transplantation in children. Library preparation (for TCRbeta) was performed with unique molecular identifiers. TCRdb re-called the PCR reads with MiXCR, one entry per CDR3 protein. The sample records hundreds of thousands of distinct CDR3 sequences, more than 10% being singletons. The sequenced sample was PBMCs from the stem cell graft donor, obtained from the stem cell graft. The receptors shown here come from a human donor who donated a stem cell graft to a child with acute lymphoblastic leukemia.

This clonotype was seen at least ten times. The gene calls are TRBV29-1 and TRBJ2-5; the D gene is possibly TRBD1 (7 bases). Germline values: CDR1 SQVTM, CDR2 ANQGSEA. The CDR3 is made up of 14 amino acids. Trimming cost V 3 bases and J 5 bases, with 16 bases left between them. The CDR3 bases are TGCAGCGTTGACGCCGACAGGGAGGACGAGACCCAGTACTTC. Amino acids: CSVDADREDETQYF.

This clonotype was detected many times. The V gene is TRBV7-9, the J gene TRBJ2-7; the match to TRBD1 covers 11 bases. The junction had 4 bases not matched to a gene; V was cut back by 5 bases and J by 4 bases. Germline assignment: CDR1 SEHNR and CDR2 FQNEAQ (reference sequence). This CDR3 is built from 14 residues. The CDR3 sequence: CASSPDRGPYEQYF. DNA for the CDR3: TGTGCCAGCAGCCCGGACAGGGGGCCGTACGAGCAGTACTTC.

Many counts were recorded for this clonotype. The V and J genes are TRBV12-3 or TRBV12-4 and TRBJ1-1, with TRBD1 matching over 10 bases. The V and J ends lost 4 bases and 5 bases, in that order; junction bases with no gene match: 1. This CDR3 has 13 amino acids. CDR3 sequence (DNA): TGTGCCAGCAGTTGGGGACAGGGGACTGAAGCTTTCTTT. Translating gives CASSWGQGTEAFF.

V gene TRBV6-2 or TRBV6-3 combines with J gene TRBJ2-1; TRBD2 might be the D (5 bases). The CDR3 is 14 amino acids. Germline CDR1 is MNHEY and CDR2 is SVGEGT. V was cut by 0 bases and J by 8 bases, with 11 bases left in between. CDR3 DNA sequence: TGTGCCAGCAGTTACTCGACTAACAGCGATGAGCAGTTCTTC. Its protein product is CASSYSTNSDEQFF.

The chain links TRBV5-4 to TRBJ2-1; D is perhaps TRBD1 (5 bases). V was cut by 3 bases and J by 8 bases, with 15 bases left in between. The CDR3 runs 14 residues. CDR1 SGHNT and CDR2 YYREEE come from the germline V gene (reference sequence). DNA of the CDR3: TGTGCCAGCAGCTCGTGGGGCAGAATCCATGAGCAGTTCTTC. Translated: CASSSWGRIHEQFF.

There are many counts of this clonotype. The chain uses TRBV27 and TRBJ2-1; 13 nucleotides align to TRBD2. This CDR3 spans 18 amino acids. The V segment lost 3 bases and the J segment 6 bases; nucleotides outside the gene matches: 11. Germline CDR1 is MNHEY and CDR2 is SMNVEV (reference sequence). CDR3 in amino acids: CASSFGLAGETEINEQFF. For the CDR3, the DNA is TGTGCCAGCAGTTTCGGACTAGCGGGAGAAACTGAGATCAATGAGCAGTTCTTC.

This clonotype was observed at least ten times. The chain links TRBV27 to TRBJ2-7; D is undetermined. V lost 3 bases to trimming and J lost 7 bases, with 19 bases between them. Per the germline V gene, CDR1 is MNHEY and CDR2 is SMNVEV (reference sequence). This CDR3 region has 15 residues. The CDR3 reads CASSFGPTSVREQYF. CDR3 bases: TGTGCCAGCAGTTTCGGACCGACGTCGGTAAGAGAGCAGTACTTC.

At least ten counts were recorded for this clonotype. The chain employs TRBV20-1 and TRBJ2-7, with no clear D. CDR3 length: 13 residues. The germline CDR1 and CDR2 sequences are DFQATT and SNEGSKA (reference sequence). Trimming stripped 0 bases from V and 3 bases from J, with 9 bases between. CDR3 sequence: CSARDGNNYEQYF. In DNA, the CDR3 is TGCAGTGCTAGAGACGGCAACAACTACGAGCAGTACTTC.

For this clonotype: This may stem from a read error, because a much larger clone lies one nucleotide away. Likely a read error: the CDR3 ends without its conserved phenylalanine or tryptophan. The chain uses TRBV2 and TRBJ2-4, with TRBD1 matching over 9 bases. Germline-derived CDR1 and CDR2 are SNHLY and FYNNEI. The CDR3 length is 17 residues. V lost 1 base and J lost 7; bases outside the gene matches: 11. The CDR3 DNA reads TGTGCCAGCAGTGAAGACGGTATCCGGACAGGGGAGAACATTCAGTACCTC. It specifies CASSEDGIRTGENIQYL.

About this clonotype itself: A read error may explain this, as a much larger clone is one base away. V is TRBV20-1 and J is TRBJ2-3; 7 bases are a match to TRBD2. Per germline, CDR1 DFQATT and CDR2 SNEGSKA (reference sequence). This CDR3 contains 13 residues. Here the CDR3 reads CSTGEGSTDTQYF. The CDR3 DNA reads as TGCAGCACGGGGGAGGGGAGCACAGATACGCAGTATTTT.